Listed below are T cell receptor beta chains from one sample, sequenced in a study of shared clonotypes between healthy human individuals. Profiled with immunoSEQ multiplex PCR; TCRdb holds only in-frame clones, not every one. Here the sample spans under 2.5 million clones, around 93% being singletons. The specimen was naive CD4+ T cells from PBMCs. The source of these receptors is a young man in good health. Some clones in this sample may be carry-over from other donors' samples. CDR3s include the opening cysteine and the closing phenylalanine or tryptophan. A D gene is named only where the DNA matches it firmly. Some rows have no size entry. The others give once, few or many, or a class for an expanded clone.

v_call: TRBV10-3; j_call: TRBJ2-1; d_call: TRBD2; clone_size: .; cdr3_nt: TGTGCCATCAGTGCGGGGTGGACTAGCGGGTCCAATGAGCAGTTCTTC; cdr3_aa: CAISAGWTSGSNEQFF
v_call: TRBV25-1; j_call: TRBJ2-3; d_call: .; clone_size: .; cdr3_nt: TGTGCCAGCAGTGAAAGTGGGGTTGCCACAGATACGCAGTATTTT; cdr3_aa: CASSESGVATDTQYF
v_call: TRBV14; j_call: TRBJ2-5; d_call: TRBD2; clone_size: .; cdr3_nt: TGTGCCAGCAGCCAGCAGGCGGGGGAAGAGACCCAGTACTTC; cdr3_aa: CASSQQAGEETQYF
v_call: TRBV29-1; j_call: TRBJ2-1; d_call: .; clone_size: .; cdr3_nt: TGCAGCGTTGGGCCCATTCAAACCGGGCCAAAATACAATGAGCAGTTCTTC; cdr3_aa: CSVGPIQTGPKYNEQFF
v_call: TRBV27; j_call: TRBJ2-7; d_call: .; clone_size: .; cdr3_nt: TGTGCCAGCAGCCCCTTGGGTTCCTACGAGCAGTACTTC; cdr3_aa: CASSPLGSYEQYF
v_call: TRBV25-1; j_call: TRBJ2-4; d_call: .; clone_size: once; cdr3_nt: TGTGCCAGCAGTCAAGGGAGCAGTACCATTCAGTACTTC; cdr3_aa: CASSQGSSTIQYF
v_call: TRBV9; j_call: TRBJ2-1; d_call: .; clone_size: .; cdr3_nt: TGTGCCAGCAGCGTAGGGGTCACGAATTACAATGAGCAGTTCTTC; cdr3_aa: CASSVGVTNYNEQFF
v_call: TRBV2; j_call: TRBJ2-5; d_call: .; clone_size: once; cdr3_nt: TGTGCCAGCAGGGGGTTAGGCGCGCCCCAAGAGACCCAGTACTTC; cdr3_aa: CASRGLGAPQETQYF
v_call: TRBV4-2; j_call: TRBJ2-5; d_call: .; clone_size: .; cdr3_nt: TGTGCCAGCAGCCAAGAGGGAGGCGGGAATAAAGAGACCCAGTACTTC; cdr3_aa: CASSQEGGGNKETQYF
v_call: TRBV7-8; j_call: TRBJ2-7; d_call: .; clone_size: once; cdr3_nt: TGTGCCAGCAGCTTAAGGGGTGGACGGGACGAGCAGTACTTC; cdr3_aa: CASSLRGGRDEQYF
v_call: TRBV5-4; j_call: TRBJ2-3; d_call: .; clone_size: .; cdr3_nt: TGTGCCAGCAGCTTGGTCTCGGGAGCTCCAGATACGCAGTATTTT; cdr3_aa: CASSLVSGAPDTQYF
v_call: TRBV11-3; j_call: TRBJ2-3; d_call: TRBD2; clone_size: .; cdr3_nt: TGTGCCAGCAGCCCCCGGGGAAGCGGGACTAGCACAGATACGCAGTATTTT; cdr3_aa: CASSPRGSGTSTDTQYF
v_call: TRBV20-1; j_call: TRBJ2-5; d_call: .; clone_size: .; cdr3_nt: TGCAGTACACAGGGACAAGAGACCCAGTACTTC; cdr3_aa: CSTQGQETQYF
v_call: TRBV14; j_call: TRBJ2-4; d_call: .; clone_size: .; cdr3_nt: TGTGCCAGCAGCCAAGACTCGAGAGACATTCAGTACTTC; cdr3_aa: CASSQDSRDIQYF
v_call: TRBV5-1; j_call: TRBJ2-5; d_call: TRBD1; clone_size: .; cdr3_nt: TGCGCCAGCAGCTGGGGGACAGGCCAAGAGACCCAGTACTTC; cdr3_aa: CASSWGTGQETQYF
v_call: TRBV5-1; j_call: TRBJ2-7; d_call: TRBD2; clone_size: .; cdr3_nt: TGCGCCAGCAGCTTTCTAGCGGGCGGCGCCTACGAGCAGTACTTC; cdr3_aa: CASSFLAGGAYEQYF
v_call: TRBV10-1; j_call: TRBJ2-2; d_call: .; clone_size: .; cdr3_nt: TGCGCCAGGCCGGCTTTCCGCCCCGGGGAGCTGTTTTTT; cdr3_aa: CARPAFRPGELFF
v_call: TRBV11-2; j_call: TRBJ1-6; d_call: .; clone_size: .; cdr3_nt: TGTGCCAGCAGCCAGCGACAGACTAGCTCCTATAATTCACCCCTCCACTTT; cdr3_aa: CASSQRQTSSYNSPLHF
v_call: TRBV28; j_call: TRBJ2-3; d_call: TRBD1; clone_size: .; cdr3_nt: TGTGCCAGCAGTTTAGCGGGGGACAGGGGGTCCACAGATACGCAGTATTTT; cdr3_aa: CASSLAGDRGSTDTQYF
v_call: TRBV4-3; j_call: TRBJ1-4; d_call: .; clone_size: .; cdr3_nt: TGCGCCAGCAGCCATGCCCCCGGGGGAACTAATGAAAAACTGTTTTTT; cdr3_aa: CASSHAPGGTNEKLFF
v_call: TRBV9; j_call: TRBJ2-1; d_call: .; clone_size: .; cdr3_nt: TGTGCCAGCAGCCCCCGACAGGGAGGGACCTACAATGAGCAGTTCTTC; cdr3_aa: CASSPRQGGTYNEQFF
v_call: TRBV11-2; j_call: TRBJ1-1; d_call: .; clone_size: .; cdr3_nt: TGTGCCAGCAGCTTAGCGGGGAACACTGAAGCTTTCTTT; cdr3_aa: CASSLAGNTEAFF
v_call: TRBV25-1; j_call: TRBJ1-1; d_call: .; clone_size: .; cdr3_nt: TGTGCCAGCAGTGTTTCGGGGGGCACTGAAGCTTTCTTT; cdr3_aa: CASSVSGGTEAFF
v_call: TRBV15; j_call: TRBJ1-5; d_call: .; clone_size: .; cdr3_nt: TGTGCCACCAGCATTTCAGGGGATCAGCCCCAGCATTTT; cdr3_aa: CATSISGDQPQHF
v_call: TRBV4-2; j_call: TRBJ2-1; d_call: TRBD2; clone_size: .; cdr3_nt: TGTGCCAGCAGCCCCGGGGCTAGCGGGCTCTACAATGAGCAGTTCTTC; cdr3_aa: CASSPGASGLYNEQFF
v_call: TRBV30; j_call: TRBJ1-2; d_call: TRBD1; clone_size: few; cdr3_nt: TGTGCCTGGAGTCCTACCAGGGGGGCACACGGCTACACCTTC; cdr3_aa: CAWSPTRGAHGYTF
v_call: TRBV5-8; j_call: TRBJ1-2; d_call: TRBD1; clone_size: .; cdr3_nt: TGTGCCAGCAGCTTCGGGACAGGCTATGGCTACACCTTC; cdr3_aa: CASSFGTGYGYTF
v_call: TRBV7-3; j_call: TRBJ2-2; d_call: .; clone_size: .; cdr3_nt: TGTGCCAGCAGCTTAATGGGATCTGGGTCTGGCGGGGAGCTGTTTTTT; cdr3_aa: CASSLMGSGSGGELFF
v_call: TRBV10-3; j_call: TRBJ1-1; d_call: TRBD1; clone_size: .; cdr3_nt: TGTGCCATCGGCCAACAGGGGGCGCTGACTGAAGCTTTCTTT; cdr3_aa: CAIGQQGALTEAFF
v_call: TRBV5-1; j_call: TRBJ2-3; d_call: TRBD2; clone_size: .; cdr3_nt: TGCGCCAGCAGCTTGGCTAGCGGGAGGGCCGTAGATACGCAGTATTTT; cdr3_aa: CASSLASGRAVDTQYF
v_call: TRBV2; j_call: TRBJ2-1; d_call: TRBD2; clone_size: .; cdr3_nt: TGTGCCAGCAGTGCACTAGCGCTCGCCTACAATGAGCAGTTCTTC; cdr3_aa: CASSALALAYNEQFF
v_call: TRBV7-2; j_call: TRBJ2-2; d_call: .; clone_size: once; cdr3_nt: TGTGCCAGCAGCTTAGCGGCTACCCGCGAGGGCACCGGGGAGCTGTTTTTT; cdr3_aa: CASSLAATREGTGELFF
v_call: TRBV19; j_call: TRBJ2-7; d_call: .; clone_size: .; cdr3_nt: TGTGCCAGTAGTATTACTAAACCAGGGAGTACTCACGAGCAGTACTTC; cdr3_aa: CASSITKPGSTHEQYF
v_call: TRBV9; j_call: TRBJ2-1; d_call: TRBD2; clone_size: .; cdr3_nt: TGTGCCAGCAGCGTAACTAGCGGGAGTTACTACAATGAGCAGTTCTTC; cdr3_aa: CASSVTSGSYYNEQFF
v_call: TRBV28; j_call: TRBJ1-2; d_call: .; clone_size: .; cdr3_nt: TGTGCCACGGAGTTTAATAATGGCTACACCTTC; cdr3_aa: CATEFNNGYTF
v_call: TRBV11-3; j_call: TRBJ2-2; d_call: .; clone_size: .; cdr3_nt: TGTGCCAGCAGCCAGGGGGGGAACACCGGGGAGCTGTTTTTT; cdr3_aa: CASSQGGNTGELFF
v_call: TRBV18; j_call: TRBJ1-1; d_call: .; clone_size: .; cdr3_nt: TGTGCCAGCTCAGCAATAGGGAGGGCCTTTGACACTGAAGCTTTCTTT; cdr3_aa: CASSAIGRAFDTEAFF
v_call: TRBV28; j_call: TRBJ2-7; d_call: TRBD1; clone_size: .; cdr3_nt: TGTGCCAGCAGTTTCAGAGGGGGCCAAGTCTACGAGCAGTACTTC; cdr3_aa: CASSFRGGQVYEQYF
v_call: TRBV6-1; j_call: TRBJ2-7; d_call: TRBD2; clone_size: .; cdr3_nt: TGTGCCAGCTCCATCGGACTCGGGGGGACTTACGAGCAGTACTTC; cdr3_aa: CASSIGLGGTYEQYF
v_call: TRBV18; j_call: TRBJ2-3; d_call: .; clone_size: .; cdr3_nt: TGTGCCAGCTCACCGGAAGGGGGAGCAGATACGCAGTATTTT; cdr3_aa: CASSPEGGADTQYF
v_call: TRBV5-6; j_call: TRBJ2-1; d_call: TRBD2; clone_size: .; cdr3_nt: TGTGCCAGCACCAGAATACTAGCGGGGAGGGTGAGCTCCTACAATGAGCAGTTCTTC; cdr3_aa: CASTRILAGRVSSYNEQFF
v_call: TRBV19; j_call: TRBJ1-2; d_call: .; clone_size: once; cdr3_nt: TGTGCCAGTAGTATCCAGACCCAGACTTTGAACTATGGCTACACCTTC; cdr3_aa: CASSIQTQTLNYGYTF
v_call: TRBV12-5; j_call: TRBJ2-1; d_call: .; clone_size: .; cdr3_nt: TGTGCTAGTGCCGGTAATCGGAATGAGCAGTTCTTC; cdr3_aa: CASAGNRNEQFF
v_call: TRBV16; j_call: TRBJ2-7; d_call: .; clone_size: .; cdr3_nt: TGTGCCAGCAGCCGAACCAGCGGAACCGAGCAGTACTTC; cdr3_aa: CASSRTSGTEQYF
v_call: TRBV19; j_call: TRBJ1-5; d_call: TRBD1; clone_size: .; cdr3_nt: TGTGCCAGTCAACCTTTGAAGGGGGCTCGAGGTCAGCCCCAGCATTTT; cdr3_aa: CASQPLKGARGQPQHF
v_call: TRBV4-1; j_call: TRBJ2-4; d_call: TRBD2; clone_size: once; cdr3_nt: TGCGCCAGCAGCCCCGGGACTAGCGGGGGGGTAGCCAAAAACATTCAGTACTTC; cdr3_aa: CASSPGTSGGVAKNIQYF
v_call: TRBV7-2; j_call: TRBJ2-7; d_call: TRBD1; clone_size: .; cdr3_nt: TGTGCCAGCAGCTTAGGGTGGACAGGGAACTACGAGCAGTACTTC; cdr3_aa: CASSLGWTGNYEQYF
v_call: TRBV6-5; j_call: TRBJ2-5; d_call: .; clone_size: .; cdr3_nt: TGTGCCAGCAGTCGCCGTATGTACCAAGAGACCCAGTACTTC; cdr3_aa: CASSRRMYQETQYF
v_call: TRBV7-8; j_call: TRBJ2-7; d_call: .; clone_size: .; cdr3_nt: TGTGCCAGCAGCTTCGAGCGGAACTTTTACGAGCAGTACTTC; cdr3_aa: CASSFERNFYEQYF
v_call: TRBV28; j_call: TRBJ1-1; d_call: .; clone_size: few; cdr3_nt: TGTGCCACTCAAATATCTTTCACTGAAGCTTTCTTT; cdr3_aa: CATQISFTEAFF